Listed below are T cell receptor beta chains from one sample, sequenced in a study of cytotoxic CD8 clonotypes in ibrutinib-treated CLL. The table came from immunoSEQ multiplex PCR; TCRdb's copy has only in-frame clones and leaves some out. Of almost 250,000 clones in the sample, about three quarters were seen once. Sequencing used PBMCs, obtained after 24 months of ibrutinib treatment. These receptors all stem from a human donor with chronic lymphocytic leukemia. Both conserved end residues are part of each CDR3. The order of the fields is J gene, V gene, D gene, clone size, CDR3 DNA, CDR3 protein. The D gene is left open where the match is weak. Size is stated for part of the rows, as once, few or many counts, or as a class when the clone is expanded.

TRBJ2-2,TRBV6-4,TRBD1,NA,TGTGCCAGCAGCATGGGACAGGACACCGGGGAGCTGTTTTTT,CASSMGQDTGELFF
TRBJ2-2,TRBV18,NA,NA,TGTGCCAGCTCACCAATGGCAGGGGGGCATACCGGGGAGCTGTTTTTT,CASSPMAGGHTGELFF
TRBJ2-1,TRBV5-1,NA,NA,TGCGCCAGCAGAAGTAGACAGGACCTCTTTAATGAGCAGTTCTTC,CASRSRQDLFNEQFF
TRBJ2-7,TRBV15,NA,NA,TGTGCCACCAGCAGAGATACACACGAGCAGTACTTC,CATSRDTHEQYF
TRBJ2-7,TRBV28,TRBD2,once,TGTGCCAGCTGGTCTAGCGGGGCCTACGAGCAGTACTTC,CASWSSGAYEQYF
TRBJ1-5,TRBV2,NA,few,TGTGCCAGCAGTGATTCCCCAAGGGGCCTTACCACCAATCAGCCCCAGCATTTT,CASSDSPRGLTTNQPQHF
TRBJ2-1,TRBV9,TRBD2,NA,TGTGCCAGCAAAGACCGGGGACTAGCCAATGAGCAGTTCTTC,CASKDRGLANEQFF
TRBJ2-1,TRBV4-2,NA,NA,TGTGCCAGCAGCCAAGATAAATCTACCCACAATGAGCAGTTCTTC,CASSQDKSTHNEQFF
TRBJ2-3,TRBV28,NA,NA,TGTGCCAGCGGTGGGATTTTGGCGCAGTATTTT,CASGGILAQYF
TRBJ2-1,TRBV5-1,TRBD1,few,TGCGCCAGCAGCTTGGTAGGACAGGGGGCGGTTAATGAGCAGTTCTTC,CASSLVGQGAVNEQFF
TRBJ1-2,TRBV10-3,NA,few,TGTGCCATCAGTGAGGGGGGACGGGGAGGCTACACCTTC,CAISEGGRGGYTF
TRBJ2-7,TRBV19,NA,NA,TGTGCCAGTAGTATGGGCCTCGGGGAGCAGTACTTC,CASSMGLGEQYF
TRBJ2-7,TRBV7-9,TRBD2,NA,TGTGCCAGCAGCTTAAAAGCGGGAGGCTACGAGCAGTACTTC,CASSLKAGGYEQYF
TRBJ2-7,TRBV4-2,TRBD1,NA,TGTGCCAGCAGCCAACAGGTAACGGGACAGTTCCCCTACGAGCAGTACTTC,CASSQQVTGQFPYEQYF
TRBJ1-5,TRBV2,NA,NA,TGTGCCAGCAGTGAGGGGGCCCCCAATCAGCCCCAGCATTTT,CASSEGAPNQPQHF
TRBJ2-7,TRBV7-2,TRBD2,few,TGTGCCAGCAGCCCAAGACTAGCGGGAGGGCATGAGCAGTACTTC,CASSPRLAGGHEQYF
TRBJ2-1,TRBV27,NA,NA,TGTGCCAGCAGCCCTCTCGGTTCGGGAGTGGAAACCGATGAGCAGTTCTTC,CASSPLGSGVETDEQFF
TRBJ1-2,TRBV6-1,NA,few,TGTGCCAGCAGTGAAGAAGGAGGGTCCGGCTACACCTTC,CASSEEGGSGYTF
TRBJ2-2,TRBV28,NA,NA,TGTGCCAGCAGTTTAGGAGGTTACACCGGGGAGCTGTTTTTT,CASSLGGYTGELFF
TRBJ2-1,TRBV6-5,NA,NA,TGTGCCAGCAGTTACTCTACTAGCTCCTACAATGAGCAGTTCTTC,CASSYSTSSYNEQFF
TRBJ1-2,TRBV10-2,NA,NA,TGCGCCAGCAGTCCAGGGGATGGCCCTAACTATGGCTACACCTTC,CASSPGDGPNYGYTF
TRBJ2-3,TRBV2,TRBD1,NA,TGTGCCAGCAGTGAAACAGGGGCACAAGATACGCAGTATTTT,CASSETGAQDTQYF
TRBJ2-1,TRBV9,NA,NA,TGTGCCAGCAGCGCGAAAGGGGACGGCCACAATGAGCAGTTCTTC,CASSAKGDGHNEQFF
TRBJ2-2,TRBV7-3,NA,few,TGTGCCAGCAGCCCCCAGAACACCGGGGAGCTGTTTTTT,CASSPQNTGELFF
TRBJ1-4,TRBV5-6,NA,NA,TGTGCCAGCAGCTTGGGGACGGCAAAACTGTTTTTT,CASSLGTAKLFF
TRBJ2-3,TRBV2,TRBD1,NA,TGTGCCAGCAGTTCGGGACAGACAGATACGCAGTATTTT,CASSSGQTDTQYF
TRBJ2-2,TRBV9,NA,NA,TGTGCCAGCAGCTCCGGGACTTACGGGGACGGGGAGCTGTTTTTT,CASSSGTYGDGELFF
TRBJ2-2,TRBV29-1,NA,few,TGCAGCGTTTATGGGAACACCGGGGAGCTGTTTTTT,CSVYGNTGELFF
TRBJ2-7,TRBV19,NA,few,TGTGCCAGTAGTATATTGGATGGCTACGAGCAGTACTTC,CASSILDGYEQYF
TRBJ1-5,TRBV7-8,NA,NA,TGTGCCAGCAGCTTCGACAGTTTGGGTCTCAATCAGCCCCAGCATTTT,CASSFDSLGLNQPQHF
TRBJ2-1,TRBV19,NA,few,TGTGCCAGTAGTGCTTGGGAAGCGGGACACTACAATGAGCAGTTCTTC,CASSAWEAGHYNEQFF
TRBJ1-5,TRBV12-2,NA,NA,TGTGCAAGTCGGCGGGACACTGGGCAGCCCCAGCATTTT,CASRRDTGQPQHF
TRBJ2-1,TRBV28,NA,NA,TGTGCCAGCAGGTCTCCCGGGCCCTACAATGAGCAGTTCTTC,CASRSPGPYNEQFF
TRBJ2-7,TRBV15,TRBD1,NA,TGTGCCACCAGCAGAGATAGTATGGGGGACAGCCAACTCTTC,CATSRDSMGDSQLF
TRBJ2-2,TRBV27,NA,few,TGTGCCAGCAGTTACATGGGGGATTGGAACGGGGAGCTGTTTTTT,CASSYMGDWNGELFF
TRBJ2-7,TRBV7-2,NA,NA,TGTGCCAGCAGCCAAAGTAGGGACCAAATCTACGAGCAGTACTTC,CASSQSRDQIYEQYF
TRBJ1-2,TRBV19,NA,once,TGTGCCAGTAGTATAAAGGCAGGGCCGGGTGGCTACACCTTC,CASSIKAGPGGYTF
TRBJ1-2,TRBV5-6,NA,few,TGTGCCAGCAGCTTCGGGACTTCTTTCGGCTACACCTTC,CASSFGTSFGYTF